This T cell receptor beta chain is from a study of T cell responses to AZD1222 COVID-19 vaccine (dated by TCRdb to the early 2020s). Looking at the study overall: AZD1222 recipients with second doses at about 4 weeks or about 12 weeks were pooled, because spike-specific TCR depth and breadth did not differ between schedules. TCR sequencing covered 233 trial participants: 207 given two doses of AZD1222 and approximately 25 given two doses of MenACWY control vaccine. Trial participants were enrolled into age subgroups of 18-55, 56-69 and 70-plus years, which contained about 160, 30 and 59 TCR-sequenced participants, respectively. Summary of the overall study and its limitations: Nearly half of unique spike-specific TCRs reportedly recognized epitopes outside regions mutated in the B.1.351 and B.1.1.7 variants. The 56-69-year group was small, and its depth increase did not reach significance, likely because of low power. The whole spike protein was spanned by vaccine-associated CD4 TCRs, and dominant responses were seen in regions 160-218 and 743-854. After two AZD1222 doses, spike-specific TCR breadth and depth were significantly higher than at day 0 and than in MenACWY recipients. Because no samples from the day 14 peak response were available, repertoires could be characterized only after the peak T cell response. Only five or six AZD1222 recipients were SARS-CoV-2 seropositive at baseline, limiting conclusions about previously exposed vaccinees. Participants were mostly white British, with more females than males. The authors suggested clonal diversity may have been underestimated.

What this sample's time point label stands for: baseline before first vaccination. Vaccinee samples came from UK trials COV001 and COV002, including a single-blind randomized controlled phase 2/3 trial of AZD1222 (ChAdOx1 nCoV-19) in healthy adults. Trial participant PBMC samples were collected at day 0 and day 28 after the second dose for TCRbeta chain sequencing. Concerning this clone itself: What this receptor recognizes is not known. One base away there is no much larger clone; base qualities are not given.

The CDR3 regions of human TCRbeta chains were analyzed by immunosequencing. Per the authors' processing: TCRs in the repertoires were matched against a reference library of SARS-CoV-2-specific TCRs that had been generated with the MIRA antigen-specificity platform. Breadth was defined as the fraction of unique TCRs that were SARS-CoV-2-associated, and depth was defined as the fraction of total T cells that were SARS-CoV-2-associated. Using the MIRA data, each spike-specific TCR was mapped to the spike region that the TCR reacts to and placed in a CD4 or CD8 class. Log10-transformed breadth and depth values were compared by one-way ANOVA with Sidak's multiple comparisons tests. TCRdb limited this immuneACCESS table to in-frame rearrangements with V and J called. A share of clones is missing; checked studies link under half to unresolved V genes, and the rest is unexplained. V, J and clone size are those of that table, while D and trimming were read from the DNA. The sample table shows 45,000 to 65,000 clones, and around 90% are seen once. Together, the top ten hold about 15% of the sample.

Looking up the germline V gene (reference sequence) yields CDR1 SGHKS and CDR2 YYEKEE. Reading from cysteine to phenylalanine, the CDR3 counts 16 amino acids. Just the 48-base CDR3 DNA is kept, in frame starting at base 1. V is shortened by 6 bases, J by 0 bases, and the region joining them spans 16 bases. The sequence derives from an adult in good health. The V and J segments used are TRBV5-5 and TRBJ2-1; TRBD2 could be the D gene, as 6 bases match. Sequenced material: peripheral blood, taken on day 0 of AZD1222 vaccination. The CDR3 region has the sequence CASTPLVGSSYNEQFF. The nucleotides are TGTGCCAGCACTCCCTTAGTCGGGAGCTCCTACAATGAGCAGTTCTTC. The variable domain in full, with residues beyond the CDR3 obtained from the reference TRBV5-5 and TRBJ2-1 genes, is DAGVTQSPTHLIKTRGQQVTLRCSPISGHKSVSWYQQVLGQGPQFIFQYYEKEERGRGNFPDRFSARQFPNYSSELNVNALLLGDSALYLCASTPLVGSSYNEQFFGPGTRLTVL.